Detailed here is one T cell receptor beta chain. CDR3 length equals 11 residues. CDR1 GTSNPN and CDR2 SVGIG come from the germline V gene (reference sequence). Trimming cost V 0 bases and J 10 bases, with 9 bases left between them. This sample was included in a study of CD8 T cells in Susac syndrome. An input of roughly 0.45 to 1 ug of RNA was subjected to reverse transcription using random hexamers. Each CDR3 protein gets one entry after TCRdb re-called the immunoSEQ multiplex PCR reads with MiXCR. The sample contains 150,000 or so distinct CDR3 sequences, about 95% of which appear only once. The chain couples TRBV30 to TRBJ1-1; possibly TRBD1 for D (6 bases). The source of this sequence is a human donor with Susac syndrome. The sample was CD4+ T cells from PBMCs. The CDR3 loop reads CAWSVQGRAFF. CDR3 bases: TGTGCCTGGAGTGTACAGGGTAGAGCTTTCTTT.